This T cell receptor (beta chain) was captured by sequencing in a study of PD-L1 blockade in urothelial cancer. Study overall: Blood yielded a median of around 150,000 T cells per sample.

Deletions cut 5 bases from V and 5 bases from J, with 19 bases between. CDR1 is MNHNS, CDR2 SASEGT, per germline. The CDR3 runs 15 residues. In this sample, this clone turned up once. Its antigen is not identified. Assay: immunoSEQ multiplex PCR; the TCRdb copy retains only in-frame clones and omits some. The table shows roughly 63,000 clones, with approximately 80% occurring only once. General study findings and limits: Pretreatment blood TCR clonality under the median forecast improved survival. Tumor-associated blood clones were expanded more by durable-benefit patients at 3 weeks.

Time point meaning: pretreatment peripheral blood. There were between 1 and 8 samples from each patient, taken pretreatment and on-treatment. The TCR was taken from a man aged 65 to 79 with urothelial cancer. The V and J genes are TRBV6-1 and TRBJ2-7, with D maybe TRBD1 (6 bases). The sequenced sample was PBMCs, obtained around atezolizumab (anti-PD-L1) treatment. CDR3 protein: CASSPSGTLSDEQYF. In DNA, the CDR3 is TGTGCCAGCAGTCCTTCGGGGACACTGAGCGACGAGCAGTACTTC.